What follows are 9 T cell receptor beta chains derived from one specimen sequenced in a study of blood T cells in healthy people across ages. Combining a sample-barcoded 5' primer with a J-beta primer mix, a second PCR ran for about 7 to 11 cycles. TCRdb processed the 5' RACE reads anew with MiXCR; each CDR3 protein has one entry. The profile covers roughly 730,000 distinct CDR3 sequences, with more than 55% appearing a single time and about 26% taken by the ten largest. The sequencing input was blood. These receptors came from a man between 40 and 49 years old in good health.

This clonotype has ten or more counts. This rearrangement joins TRBV5-6 to TRBJ2-2; unclear D gene. CDR3 size: 13 residues. V gave up 4 bases and J gave up 10 bases, with 14 bases separating them. Per the germline V gene, CDR1 is SGHDT and CDR2 is YYEEEE. The CDR3 bases are TGTGCCAGCAGCCACGTTCTTCGGATGGAGCTGTTTTTT. This translates into CASSHVLRMELFF.

The CDR3 spells CASSPQARQETQYF. CDR3 bases: TGTGCCAGCAGCCCCCAGGCGAGGCAAGAGACCCAGTACTTC. The V gene is TRBV7-2, the J gene TRBJ2-5; D remains ambiguous. The CDR3 sequence is 14 residues long. Trimming removed 5 bases at V and 2 bases at J, with 12 bases between. The V gene's germline CDR1 is SGHTA and CDR2 FQGNSA.

The rearrangement uses TRBV6-4 and TRBJ1-1; 9 nucleotides align to TRBD1. Trimming at V came to 6 bases and at J to 4 bases, leaving 6 bases not matched to a gene. Germline values: CDR1 MRHNA, CDR2 SNTAGT. The CDR3 has 14 amino acids. The CDR3 coding sequence is TGTGCCAGCAGAGACAGGGGGATGGGCACTGAAGCTTTCTTT. As protein: CASRDRGMGTEAFF.

This clonotype showed up many times. The chain links TRBV12-3 or TRBV12-4 to TRBJ1-2, with D unresolved. The CDR3 extends over 12 amino acids. V shed 4 bases and J shed 8 bases, with 11 bases lying between them. CDR3 residues: CASSSPLGGYTF. CDR3 nucleotides: TGTGCCAGCAGTTCCCCACTAGGGGGCTACACCTTC.

The rearrangement links TRBV18 to TRBJ2-1; D may be TRBD2 (5 bases). This CDR3 is 15 amino acids long. Between the trimmed V and J ends, which lost 2 bases and 4 bases, there was a span of 12 bases. Germline V gene lookup returns CDR1 KGHSH and CDR2 LQKENI. The CDR3 spells CASSPYSVGYNEQFF. The CDR3 nucleotides read TGTGCCAGCTCACCATATAGCGTGGGATACAATGAGCAGTTCTTC.

The chain links TRBV13 to TRBJ2-7; 7 bases are a match to TRBD1. The DNA end is more similar to TRBJ2-5, so the J call may be wrong. The CDR3 covers 12 residues. Germline V gives CDR1 PRHDT, CDR2 FYEKMQ (reference sequence). The CDR3, as DNA: TGTGCCAGCAACAGGGGTCTCGAGACCCAGTACTTC. Protein product: CASNRGLETQYF.

This clonotype has more than one count but fewer than ten. V is TRBV20-1 and J is TRBJ2-1; 10 bases are a match to TRBD2. V shed 3 bases and J 10 bases; nucleotides not matched to a gene: 9. Germline V CDR1 and CDR2: DFQATT, SNEGSKA (reference sequence). CDR3 length: 14 amino acids. The CDR3 region has the DNA TGCAGTGCTAGGAGGGTAGCGGGAGGTGACGAGCAGTTCTTC. It translates to CSARRVAGGDEQFF.

The chain recombines TRBV12-3 or TRBV12-4 with TRBJ2-1; no reliable D call. The length of the CDR3 is 14 residues. V was pared by 4 bases and J by 0 bases, with 7 bases between. CDR3 sequence: CASSWSSSYNEQFF. CDR3 DNA: TGTGCCAGCAGTTGGTCTAGCTCCTACAATGAGCAGTTCTTC.

The rearrangement joins TRBV2 to TRBJ2-7; the D call may be TRBD1 or TRBD2 (7 bases each). Germline loops: CDR1 SNHLY, CDR2 FYNNEI. Trimming pared 9 bases from V and 2 bases from J, leaving 17 bases between. This CDR3 comprises 14 residues. The CDR3 nucleotides are TGTGCCAGTCGGAGTCAGGGGGGGACCTACGAGCAGTACTTC. Translation: CASRSQGGTYEQYF.